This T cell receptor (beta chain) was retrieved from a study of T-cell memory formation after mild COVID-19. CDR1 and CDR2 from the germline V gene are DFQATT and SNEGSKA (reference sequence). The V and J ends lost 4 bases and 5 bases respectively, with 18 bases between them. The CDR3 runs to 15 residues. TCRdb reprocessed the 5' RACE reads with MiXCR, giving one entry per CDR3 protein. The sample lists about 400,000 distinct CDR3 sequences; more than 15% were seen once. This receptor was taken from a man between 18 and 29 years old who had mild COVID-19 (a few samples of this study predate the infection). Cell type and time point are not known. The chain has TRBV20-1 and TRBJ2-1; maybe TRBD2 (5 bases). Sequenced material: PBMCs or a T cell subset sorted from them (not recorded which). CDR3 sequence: CSANPSRSANNEQFF. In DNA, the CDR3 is TGCAGTGCTAACCCTAGCCGCAGCGCAAACAATGAGCAGTTCTTC.